Below are 21 T cell receptor beta chains sequenced from a single sample in a study of neurological immune-mediated disorders. In TCRdb, the 5' RACE reads were re-called with MiXCR into one record per CDR3 protein. Of about 50,000 distinct CDR3 sequences listed, about 15% are singletons. The sample consisted of PBMCs. These receptor sequences come from a man in his sixties in good health.

This clonotype was counted many times. V is TRBV6-6 and J is TRBJ2-1; D is tentatively TRBD1 or TRBD2 (5 bases each). From germline, CDR1 is MNHNY and CDR2 SVGAGI (reference sequence). Deletions cut 6 bases from V and 4 bases from J, with 13 bases between. The length of the CDR3 is 14 residues. CDR3 residues: CASSSGRNYNEQFF. The CDR3 DNA reads TGTGCCAGCAGCTCGGGACGGAATTACAATGAGCAGTTCTTC.

This clonotype came up many times. Here the CDR3 reads CASSPRVDEKLFF. The CDR3, as DNA: TGCGCCAGCAGCCCAAGGGTGGATGAAAAACTGTTTTTT. V usage is TRBV5-1 and J usage is TRBJ1-4; D call uncertain. The V end was cut by 4 bases, the J end by 6 bases, with 10 bases between. CDR1 SGHRS and CDR2 YFSETQ come from the germline V gene. This CDR3 comprises 13 residues.

This clonotype has at least ten counts. The genes are TRBV20-1 and TRBJ2-2, with 8 positions matching TRBD2. The CDR3 totals 16 residues. With V trimmed by 3 bases and J by 3 bases, 9 bases remained unmatched. CDR1 is DFQATT, CDR2 SNEGSKA, per germline (reference sequence). CDR3 DNA sequence: TGCAGTGCTAGCCCTACCGGGACTAGTGACACCGGGGAGCTGTTTTTT. Its protein product is CSASPTGTSDTGELFF.

At least ten counts were recorded for this clonotype. The gene calls are TRBV7-9 and TRBJ2-7; D is perhaps TRBD2 (7 bases). CDR1 and CDR2 from the germline V gene are SEHNR and FQNEAQ (reference sequence). There are 15 residues in the CDR3. V lost 5 bases, J lost 2 bases, and 16 bases lay in between. The CDR3 DNA reads TGTGCCAGCAGCCCTGCGGGGGCCCGACCCTACGAGCAGTACTTC. Residues: CASSPAGARPYEQYF.

This clonotype appeared many times. V is TRBV5-1 and J is TRBJ2-7, with D unresolved. Per the germline V gene, CDR1 is SGHRS and CDR2 is YFSETQ. V was shortened by 5 bases and J by 3 bases, with 15 bases between the two germline ends. This CDR3 has 14 amino acids. CDR3 in amino acids: CASSLQTENYEQYF. The CDR3 DNA follows: TGCGCCAGCAGTCTACAGACGGAAAACTACGAGCAGTACTTC.

There are many counts of this clonotype. The J gene is TRBJ2-6, the V gene TRBV4-2; D not resolved. The germline V gene encodes CDR1 LGHNA and CDR2 YNFKEQ. Trimming removed 0 bases at V and 3 bases at J, with 9 bases between. This CDR3 is built from 16 residues. The CDR3 sequence is CASSQEIAFGANVLTF. In DNA, the CDR3 is TGTGCCAGCAGCCAAGAGATAGCCTTTGGGGCCAACGTCCTGACTTTC.

In this sample, this clonotype turned up a few times. The chain recombines TRBV28 with TRBJ1-6; 10 bases map to TRBD1. The germline V gene has CDR1 MDHEN and CDR2 SYDVKM. V lost 4 bases and J lost 10; bases outside the gene matches: 7. This CDR3 has 15 amino acids. The chain's CDR3 is CASSWDRGGRSPLHF. The CDR3 bases are TGTGCCAGCAGTTGGGACAGGGGAGGACGATCACCCCTCCACTTT.

In this sample, this clonotype turned up many times. The V and J genes are TRBV29-1 and TRBJ2-1, with 13 bases that match TRBD2. CDR1 is SQVTM, CDR2 ANQGSEA, per germline. The CDR3 extends over 16 amino acids. Trimming at V came to 5 bases and at J to 4 bases, leaving 8 bases not matched to a gene. CDR3 region: CSVFAGTSGTYNEQFF. The CDR3 DNA is TGCAGCGTTTTCGCCGGGACTAGCGGGACGTACAATGAGCAGTTCTTC.

This clonotype showed up many times. CDR3 nucleotide sequence: TGTGCCAGCAGCTGGGACAGGGAAGAGACCCAGTACTTC. Translation gives CASSWDREETQYF. This chain joins TRBV28 and TRBJ2-5; TRBD1 matches 9 bases. The CDR3 has 13 amino acids. Germline V gives CDR1 MDHEN, CDR2 SYDVKM. V was pared by 6 bases and J by 3 bases, with 2 bases of the junction left unmatched.

The table lists this clonotype with many counts. The chain combines TRBV4-1 with TRBJ2-7; 7 bases agree with TRBD1. The germline V gene has CDR1 MGHRA and CDR2 YSYEKL. The V and J ends lost 1 base and 5 bases, in that order; junction bases with no gene match: 17. This CDR3 has 18 amino acids. The CDR3 bases are TGCGCCAGCAGCCAAGTTAGGGTCTCGGTAACAGGGGACAACGAGCAGTACTTC. It is translated as CASSQVRVSVTGDNEQYF.

V and J are TRBV20-1 and TRBJ1-6; TRBD1 is a possible D gene (5 bases). Trimming removed 6 bases from V and 8 bases from J, with 17 bases in between. CDR1 and CDR2 from the germline V gene are DFQATT and SNEGSKA (reference sequence). The CDR3 is 14 residues long. The CDR3 DNA is TGCAGTGCCCCAGGGCGGGGATATGATTCACCCCTCCACTTT. Protein product: CSAPGRGYDSPLHF.

The table lists this clonotype with many counts. The J gene is TRBJ1-5, the V gene TRBV7-9; D gene ambiguous. This CDR3 region has 14 residues. Trimming pared 0 bases from V and 4 bases from J, leaving 7 bases between. Germline V gene lookup returns CDR1 SEHNR and CDR2 FQNEAQ (reference sequence). The chain's CDR3 is CASSLAGSNQPQHF. The CDR3 DNA reads as TGTGCCAGCAGCTTAGCGGGCAGTAATCAGCCCCAGCATTTT. Supplemented by reference TRBV7-9 and TRBJ1-5, the full variable domain reads DTGVSQNPRHKITKRGQNVTFRCDPISEHNRLYWYRQTLGQGPEFLTYFQNEAQLEKSRLLSDRFSAERPKGSFSTLEIQRTEQGDSAMYLCASSLAGSNQPQHFGDGTRLSIL.

The chain employs TRBV5-5 and TRBJ2-7; either TRBD1 or TRBD2 may supply D (5 bases each). The CDR3 contains 17 residues. With 0 bases removed from V and 4 bases from J, the gap between germline ends came to 20 bases. The germline gives CDR1 SGHKS, CDR2 YYEKEE (reference sequence). The CDR3 region has the DNA TGTGCCAGCAGCTTGGGGGCCGGGACCAACAAGGGTTACGAGCAGTACTTC. It encodes CASSLGAGTNKGYEQYF. The whole variable domain, remainder taken from reference TRBV5-5 and TRBJ2-7, is DAGVTQSPTHLIKTRGQQVTLRCSPISGHKSVSWYQQVLGQGPQFIFQYYEKEERGRGNFPDRFSARQFPNYSSELNVNALLLGDSALYLCASSLGAGTNKGYEQYFGPGTRLTVT.

This chain links TRBV5-1 with TRBJ2-1; 12 nucleotides agree with TRBD2. J gave up 0 bases and V 4 bases, and 14 bases lay outside the gene matches. CDR3 size: 20 residues. Germline V gene sequence: CDR1 SGHRS, CDR2 YFSETQ. CDR3 nucleotides: TGCGCCAGCAGCCGCTCTCCCGGCCTGACTAGCGGGAGCTCCTACAATGAGCAGTTCTTC. Translated, it gives CASSRSPGLTSGSSYNEQFF.

This clonotype was seen a handful of times. V is TRBV6-5 and J is TRBJ1-5; tentative D call: TRBD1 (5 bases). Trimming cost V 8 bases and J 5 bases, with 16 bases left between them. The CDR3 runs 14 residues. Germline assignment: CDR1 MNHEY and CDR2 SVGAGI. DNA of the CDR3: TGTGCCAGCGGAAAAGGCAGGGAGGATCAGCCCCAGCATTTT. Protein sequence: CASGKGREDQPQHF.

V gene TRBV6-2 or TRBV6-3 combines with J gene TRBJ1-5, with unresolved D. Per germline, CDR1 MNHEY and CDR2 SVGEGT. V lost 7 bases, J lost 3 bases, and 10 bases lay in between. This CDR3 is 13 amino acids long. CDR3 coding DNA: TGTGCCAGCACGGGATTCCCCAATCAGCCCCAGCATTTT. It specifies CASTGFPNQPQHF.

This clonotype was observed many times. The chain links TRBV28 to TRBJ2-1; D might be TRBD1 (5 bases). V was pared by 8 bases and J by 5 bases, with 7 bases between. The CDR3 is 11 amino acids. Germline loops: CDR1 MDHEN, CDR2 SYDVKM. CDR3 DNA: TGTGCCAGCTTAGGGGACAATGAGCAGTTCTTC. This sequence encodes CASLGDNEQFF.

The rearrangement uses TRBV19 and TRBJ2-3; 7 bases match TRBD2. Germline CDR1 LNHDA, CDR2 SQIVND (reference sequence). V lost 6 bases, J lost 6 bases, and 12 bases stayed unmatched. The CDR3 runs to 15 residues. This chain's CDR3 is CASSTSAGAMDTQYF. In DNA, the CDR3 is TGTGCCAGTAGCACCTCTGCGGGAGCGATGGATACGCAGTATTTT.

This clonotype was detected ten times or more. This chain uses TRBV12-3 or TRBV12-4 with TRBJ1-1; D gene unclear. V dropped 5 bases and J dropped 5 bases, with 18 bases sitting between them. CDR3 size: 15 residues. In DNA form, the CDR3 reads TGTGCCAGCAGTGCGCGGCTGGGGTTAGGGACTGAAGCTTTCTTT. Translating gives CASSARLGLGTEAFF.

The sample holds many counts of this clonotype. The rearrangement uses TRBV7-2 and TRBJ2-5; D is possibly TRBD2 (6 bases). V was cut by 1 base and J by 3 bases, with 9 bases left in between. The CDR3 is made up of 14 amino acids. Germline lookup yields CDR1 SGHTA and CDR2 FQGNSA. CDR3 in DNA: TGTGCCAGCAGCTTAGGTGGCGGGAAAGAGACCCAGTACTTC. Encoded protein: CASSLGGGKETQYF.

This rearrangement joins TRBV6-1 to TRBJ2-3; no firm D call. CDR3 length equals 12 residues. Germline CDR1 MNHNS, CDR2 SASEGT. V gave up 1 base and J gave up 6 bases, with 5 bases separating them. CDR3 amino acids: CASSEVGDTQYF. The CDR3 DNA reads as TGTGCCAGCAGTGAAGTAGGGGATACGCAGTATTTT.